The 5 T cell receptor beta chains given below trace back to one sample, sequenced in a study of T cells in Graves' hyperthyroidism and ophthalmopathy. Regions amplified from RNA transcripts were the TCR beta CDR3 regions. An initial round of RT-PCR targeting the TCR CDR3 relied on the HTBI primer set. One entry per CDR3 protein results from TCRdb running MiXCR on the multiplex PCR reads. Seen here are more than 300,000 distinct CDR3 sequences, roughly 13% observed once, and the top ten hold 9.2%. Sequenced input: blood. These receptors all stem from a woman aged 18-29 years with Graves' hyperthyroidism.

This clonotype was found many times. V gene TRBV18 combines with J gene TRBJ1-5, with D perhaps TRBD1 (5 bases). The CDR3 has 17 residues. CDR1 is KGHSH, CDR2 LQKENI, per germline. Trimming took off 0 bases at V and 2 bases at J, with 14 bases between the two ends. CDR3 nucleotide sequence: TGTGCCAGCTCACCACCGGGTGGGGCTACTGGCAATCAGCCCCAGCATTTT. Translation: CASSPPGGATGNQPQHF.

This clonotype was observed at least ten times. The chain employs TRBV28 and TRBJ1-2; 9 nucleotides line up with TRBD1. Germline CDR1 and CDR2: MDHEN and SYDVKM. The CDR3 extends over 14 amino acids. V lost 5 bases to trimming and J lost 4 bases; unmatched junction nucleotides: 5. CDR3 nucleotide sequence: TGTGCCAGCAGTATACAGGGGGCGGGCTATGGCTACACCTTC. Protein product: CASSIQGAGYGYTF.

This chain uses TRBV6-4 with TRBJ2-3; D is ambiguous. The CDR3 is 14 amino acids. Looked up from germline, CDR1 is MRHNA and CDR2 is SNTAGT. V was clipped by 7 bases and J by 2 bases, with 13 bases between them. CDR3: CASKPTEPTDTQYF. Written as DNA, the CDR3 is TGTGCCAGCAAACCGACGGAACCCACAGATACGCAGTATTTT.

This clonotype showed up many times. This rearrangement joins TRBV18 to TRBJ2-3, with D unclear. The germline V gene encodes CDR1 KGHSH and CDR2 LQKENI. Deletions cut 6 bases from V and 2 bases from J, with 12 bases between. CDR3 length equals 14 residues. The DNA for the CDR3 is TGTGCCAGCTCCATCGACGCATCCACAGATACGCAGTATTTT. Translation: CASSIDASTDTQYF.

A word on this clonotype: A read error may account for a junction end that differs from germline. The rearrangement joins TRBV7-7 to TRBJ2-1, with TRBD1 identical over 9 bases. The CDR3 is 16 amino acids. The germline CDR1 and CDR2 sequences are SSHAT and FNYEAQ (reference sequence). The DNA of the CDR3 is TGTGCTAGCAGCTTAGCGCCAGGGACAGGGCGCAATGAGCAGTTCTTC. This gives the protein CASSLAPGTGRNEQFF.